Following are 12 T cell receptor beta chains from one sample sequenced in a study of T cell responses to AZD1222 COVID-19 vaccine. Profiled with immunoSEQ multiplex PCR; TCRdb holds only in-frame clones, not every one. This sample yields 90,000 to 150,000 clones, of which 88% are seen a single time; roughly 2.4% belongs to the top ten. This specimen was peripheral blood, taken on day 0 of AZD1222 vaccination. The receptors derive from an adult in good health.

This chain uses TRBV11-3 with TRBJ2-7; D gene ambiguous. The CDR3 sequence is 13 residues long. V gave up 8 bases and J gave up 6 bases, with 17 bases separating them. The germline V gene has CDR1 SGHNT and CDR2 YENEEA. Here the CDR3 reads CASSLLPQTEQYF. In DNA, the CDR3 is TGTGCCAGCTCCCTTCTACCTCAAACCGAGCAGTACTTC.

The rearrangement uses TRBV14 and TRBJ2-7; perhaps D is TRBD1 or TRBD2 (5 bases each). The CDR3 extends over 13 amino acids. Germline values: CDR1 SGHDN, CDR2 FVKESK. V lost 5 bases and J lost 7, with 15 bases in between. Here the CDR3 DNA reads TGTGCCAGCAGCTCCGGGACCTTCTCGGAGCAGTACTTC. Translated: CASSSGTFSEQYF.

The chain is built from TRBV7-9 and TRBJ2-5; 13 nucleotides align to TRBD2. CDR1 SEHNR and CDR2 FQNEAQ come from the germline V gene (reference sequence). The CDR3 spans 17 residues. Losses at the gene ends were 6 bases for V and 0 bases for J; bases not matched to a gene: 7. The CDR3 sequence: CASRRTSGSAHQETQYF. As DNA, the CDR3 is TGTGCCAGCAGGCGGACTAGCGGGAGTGCCCACCAAGAGACCCAGTACTTC.

The rearrangement joins TRBV30 to TRBJ2-3; TRBD2 matches 8 bases. Germline V gene data show CDR1 as GTSNPN and CDR2 as SVGIG (reference sequence). The CDR3 sequence is 17 residues long. After removal of 4 bases from V and 9 bases from J, the junction contained 21 bases not matched to a gene. This CDR3 is CAWMRGPGLGLSTTQYF. In DNA form, the CDR3 reads TGTGCCTGGATGAGAGGTCCGGGACTAGGCCTTAGTACAACGCAGTATTTT.

Turning to this clone: The limits of the CDR3 on the DNA are not certain, so only TCRdb's listed CDR3 is given. The CDR3 sequence: CASSAVGPGTEAFF. The chain uses TRBV25-1 and TRBJ1-1. Germline V CDR1 and CDR2: MGHDK, SYGVNS. The CDR3 contains 14 residues when both ends are counted.

This chain connects TRBV6-5 to TRBJ1-2, with D possibly being TRBD1 (5 bases). The CDR3 length is 14 residues. Trimming shortened V by 4 bases and J by 4 bases, and 13 bases separated the two germline ends. Germline V gene lookup returns CDR1 MNHEY and CDR2 SVGAGI. CDR3 loop: CASSLGQGSYGYTF. CDR3 DNA sequence: TGTGCCAGCAGTTTAGGGCAGGGATCCTATGGCTACACCTTC.

The chain combines TRBV5-6 with TRBJ1-2; D gene ambiguous. The CDR3 sequence is 16 residues long. Trimming took 4 bases from V and 5 from J, leaving 21 bases between them. CDR1 is SGHDT, CDR2 YYEEEE, per germline. The CDR3 is CASSLLSDLGSYGYTF. The DNA of the CDR3 is TGTGCCAGCAGCCTACTATCGGACCTTGGAAGTTATGGCTACACCTTC.

This clone showed up just a few times. A read error may account for a junction end that differs from germline. The chain combines TRBV7-8 with TRBJ2-2; TRBD2 matches at 14 bases. The CDR3 length is 19 residues. Germline CDR1 and CDR2: SGHVS and FQNEAQ. The CDR3 sequence is CASSSRGLAGAGNPGELFF. For the CDR3, the DNA is TGTGCCAGCAGCTCCCGGGGACTAGCGGGAGCTGGGAACCCCGGGGAGCTGTTTTTT.

The V gene is TRBV7-6, the J gene TRBJ2-7; the D is unclear. This CDR3 has 11 amino acids. Trimming removed 4 bases at V and 6 bases at J, with 7 bases between. The V gene's germline CDR1 is SGHVS and CDR2 FNYEAQ. CDR3 nucleotide sequence: TGTGCCAGCAGCTCCACGGGCGAGCAGTACTTC. It yields the protein CASSSTGEQYF. The full variable domain, its missing parts supplied by reference TRBV7-6 and TRBJ2-7, is GAGVSQSPRYKVTKRGQDVALRCDPISGHVSLYWYRQALGQGPEFLTYFNYEAQQDKSGLPNDRFSAERPEGSISTLTIQRTEQRDSAMYRCASSSTGEQYFGPGTRLTVT.

The J gene is TRBJ2-7, the V gene TRBV15; no definite D call. This CDR3 is built from 13 residues. Germline CDR1 and CDR2: LNHNV and YYDKDF (reference sequence). Trimming removed 1 base at V and 2 bases at J, with 6 bases between. The chain's CDR3 is CATSRVGAYEQYF. The CDR3 DNA sequence: TGTGCCACCAGCAGAGTTGGGGCCTACGAGCAGTACTTC.

V gene TRBV18 combines with J gene TRBJ1-1; 8 bases fit TRBD1. The V gene end was trimmed by 5 bases and the J gene end by 5 bases; junction bases not matched to a gene: 7. Germline lookup yields CDR1 KGHSH and CDR2 LQKENI. The CDR3 loop spans 14 amino acids. The CDR3 sequence is CASSTGQGRTEAFF. CDR3 bases: TGTGCCAGCTCAACAGGACAGGGAAGGACTGAAGCTTTCTTT.

The rearrangement links TRBV29-1 to TRBJ2-7; TRBD2 aligns across 11 bases. J was trimmed by 6 bases and V by 2 bases; bases with no gene match: 3. CDR1 is SQVTM and CDR2 is ANQGSEA in the germline V gene. CDR3 size: 13 residues. This CDR3 is CSVEFLAGGEQYF. CDR3 sequence (DNA): TGCAGCGTTGAATTCCTAGCGGGAGGCGAGCAGTACTTC.